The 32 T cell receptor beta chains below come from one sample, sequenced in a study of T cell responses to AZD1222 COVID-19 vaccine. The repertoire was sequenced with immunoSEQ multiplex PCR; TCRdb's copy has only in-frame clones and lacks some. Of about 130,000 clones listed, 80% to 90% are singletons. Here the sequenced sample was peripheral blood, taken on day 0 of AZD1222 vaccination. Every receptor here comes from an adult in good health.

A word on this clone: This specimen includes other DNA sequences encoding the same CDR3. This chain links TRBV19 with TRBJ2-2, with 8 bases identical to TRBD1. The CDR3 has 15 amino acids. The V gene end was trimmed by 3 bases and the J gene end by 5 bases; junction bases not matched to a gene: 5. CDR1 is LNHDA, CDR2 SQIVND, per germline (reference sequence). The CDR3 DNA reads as TGTGCCAGTAGTATCGGACAGGGACGGACCGGGGAGCTGTTTTTT. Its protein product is CASSIGQGRTGELFF.

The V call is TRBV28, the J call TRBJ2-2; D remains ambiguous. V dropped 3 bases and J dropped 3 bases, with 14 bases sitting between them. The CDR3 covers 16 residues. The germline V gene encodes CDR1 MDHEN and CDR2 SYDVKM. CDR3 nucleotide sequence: TGTGCCAGCAGTTTCTCGATTCCCCGCGACACCGGGGAGCTGTTTTTT. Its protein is CASSFSIPRDTGELFF.

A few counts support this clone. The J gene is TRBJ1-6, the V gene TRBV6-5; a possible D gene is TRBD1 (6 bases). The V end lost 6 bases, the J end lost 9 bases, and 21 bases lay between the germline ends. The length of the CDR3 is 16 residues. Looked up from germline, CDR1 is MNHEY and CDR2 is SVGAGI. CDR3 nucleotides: TGTGCCAGCAGATACCGAGGGCAGGGGCAAGGTTCACCCCTCCACTTT. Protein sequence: CASRYRGQGQGSPLHF.

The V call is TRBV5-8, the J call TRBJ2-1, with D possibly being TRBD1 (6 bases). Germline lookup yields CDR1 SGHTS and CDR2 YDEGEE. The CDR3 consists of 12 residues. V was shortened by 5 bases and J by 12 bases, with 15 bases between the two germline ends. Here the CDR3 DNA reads TGTGCCAGCAGTACGGGACATAAGGGGCAGTTCTTC. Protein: CASSTGHKGQFF.

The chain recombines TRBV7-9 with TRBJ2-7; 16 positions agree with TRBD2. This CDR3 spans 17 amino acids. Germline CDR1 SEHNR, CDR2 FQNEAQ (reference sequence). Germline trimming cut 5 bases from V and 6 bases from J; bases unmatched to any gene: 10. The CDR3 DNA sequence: TGTGCCAGCAGCCTTCCCGGGACTAGCGGGAGGGAGGGCGAGCAGTACTTC. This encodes CASSLPGTSGREGEQYF.

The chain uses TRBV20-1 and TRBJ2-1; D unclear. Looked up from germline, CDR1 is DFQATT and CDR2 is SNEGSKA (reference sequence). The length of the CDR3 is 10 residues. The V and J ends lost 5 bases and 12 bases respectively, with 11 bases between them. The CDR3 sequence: CSASRHVQFF. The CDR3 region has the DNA TGCAGTGCTTCTAGACACGTGCAGTTCTTC.

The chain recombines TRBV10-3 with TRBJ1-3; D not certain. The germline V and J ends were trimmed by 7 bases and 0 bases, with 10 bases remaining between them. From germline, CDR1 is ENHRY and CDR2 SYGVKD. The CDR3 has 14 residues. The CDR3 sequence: CAINPGSSGNTIYF. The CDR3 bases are TGTGCCATCAACCCTGGTAGCTCTGGAAACACCATATATTTT.

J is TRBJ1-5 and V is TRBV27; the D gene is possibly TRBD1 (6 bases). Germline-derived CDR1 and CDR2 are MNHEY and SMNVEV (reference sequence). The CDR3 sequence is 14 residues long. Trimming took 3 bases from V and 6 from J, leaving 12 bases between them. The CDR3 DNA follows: TGTGCCAGCAGTTTTAGGGGACATCTTCAGCCCCAGCATTTT. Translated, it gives CASSFRGHLQPQHF.

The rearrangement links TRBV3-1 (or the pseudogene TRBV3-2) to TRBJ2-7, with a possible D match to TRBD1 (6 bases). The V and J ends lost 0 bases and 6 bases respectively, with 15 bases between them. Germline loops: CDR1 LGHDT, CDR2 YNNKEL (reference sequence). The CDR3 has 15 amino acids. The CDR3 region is CASSQDSAGVAEQYF. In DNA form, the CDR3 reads TGTGCCAGCAGCCAAGATTCGGCAGGGGTAGCCGAGCAGTACTTC.

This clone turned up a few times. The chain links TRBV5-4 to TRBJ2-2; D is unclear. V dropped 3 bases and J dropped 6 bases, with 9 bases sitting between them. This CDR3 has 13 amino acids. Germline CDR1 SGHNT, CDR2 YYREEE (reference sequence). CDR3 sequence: CASSSPYPGELFF. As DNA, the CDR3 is TGTGCCAGCAGCTCCCCTTACCCCGGGGAGCTGTTTTTT.

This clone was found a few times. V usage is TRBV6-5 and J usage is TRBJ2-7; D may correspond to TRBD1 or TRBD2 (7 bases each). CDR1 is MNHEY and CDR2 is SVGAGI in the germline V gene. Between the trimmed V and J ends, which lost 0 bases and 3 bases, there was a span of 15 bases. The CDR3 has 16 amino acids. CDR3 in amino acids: CASSYSVGGTVYEQYF. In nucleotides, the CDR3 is TGTGCCAGCAGTTACTCGGTCGGGGGGACAGTCTACGAGCAGTACTTC.

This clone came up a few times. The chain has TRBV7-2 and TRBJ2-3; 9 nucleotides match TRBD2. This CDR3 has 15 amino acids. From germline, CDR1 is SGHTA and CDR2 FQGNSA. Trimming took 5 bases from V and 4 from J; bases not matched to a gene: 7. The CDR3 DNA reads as TGTGCCAGCAGCCCCGGGGTAGCGGGGGCAGATACGCAGTATTTT. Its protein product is CASSPGVAGADTQYF.

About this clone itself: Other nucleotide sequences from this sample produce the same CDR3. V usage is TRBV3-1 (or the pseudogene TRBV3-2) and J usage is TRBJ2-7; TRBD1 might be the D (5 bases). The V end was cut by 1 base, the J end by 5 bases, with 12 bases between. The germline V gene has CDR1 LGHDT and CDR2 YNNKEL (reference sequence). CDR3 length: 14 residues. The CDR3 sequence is CASSQGYRGDEQYF. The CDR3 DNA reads TGTGCCAGCAGCCAAGGGTATAGGGGCGACGAGCAGTACTTC.

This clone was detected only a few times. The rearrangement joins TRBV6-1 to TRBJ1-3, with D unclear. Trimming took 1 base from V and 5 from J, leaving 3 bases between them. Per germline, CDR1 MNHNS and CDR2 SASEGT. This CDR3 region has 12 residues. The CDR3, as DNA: TGTGCCAGCAGTGAAGGTCGAAACACCATATATTTT. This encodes CASSEGRNTIYF.

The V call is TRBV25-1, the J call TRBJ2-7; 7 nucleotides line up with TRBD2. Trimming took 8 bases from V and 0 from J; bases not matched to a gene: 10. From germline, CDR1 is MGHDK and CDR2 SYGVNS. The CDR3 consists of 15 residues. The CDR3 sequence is CASSDGGVFSYEQYF. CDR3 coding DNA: TGTGCCAGCTCCGATGGGGGGGTCTTCTCCTACGAGCAGTACTTC.

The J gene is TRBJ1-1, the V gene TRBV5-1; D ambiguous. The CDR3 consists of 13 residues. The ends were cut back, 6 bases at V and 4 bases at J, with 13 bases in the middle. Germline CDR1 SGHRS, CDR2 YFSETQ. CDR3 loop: CASIFAEGTEAFF. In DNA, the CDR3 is TGCGCCAGCATCTTCGCCGAGGGCACTGAAGCTTTCTTT.

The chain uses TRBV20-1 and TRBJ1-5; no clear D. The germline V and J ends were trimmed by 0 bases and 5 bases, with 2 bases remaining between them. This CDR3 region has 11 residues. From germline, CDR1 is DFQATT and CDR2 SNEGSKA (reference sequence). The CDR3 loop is CSAREYQPQHF. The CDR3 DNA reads TGCAGTGCTAGAGAATATCAGCCCCAGCATTTT.

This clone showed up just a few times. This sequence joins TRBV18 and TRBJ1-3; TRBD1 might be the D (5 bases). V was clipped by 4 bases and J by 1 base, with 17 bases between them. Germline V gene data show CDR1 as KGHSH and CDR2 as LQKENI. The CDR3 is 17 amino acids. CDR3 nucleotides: TGTGCCAGCTCACATCAACCGGGACGGAGATCTGGAAACACCATATATTTT. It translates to CASSHQPGRRSGNTIYF.

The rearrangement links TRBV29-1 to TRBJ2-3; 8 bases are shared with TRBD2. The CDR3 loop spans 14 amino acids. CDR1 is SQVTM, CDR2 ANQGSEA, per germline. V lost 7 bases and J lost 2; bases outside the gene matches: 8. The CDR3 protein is CSAAQLAATDTQYF. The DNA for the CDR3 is TGCAGCGCCGCACAACTAGCGGCCACAGATACGCAGTATTTT.

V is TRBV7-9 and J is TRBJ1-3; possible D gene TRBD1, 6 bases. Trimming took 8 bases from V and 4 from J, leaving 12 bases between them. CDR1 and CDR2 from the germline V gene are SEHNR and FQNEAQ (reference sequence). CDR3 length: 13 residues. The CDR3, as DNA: TGTGCCAGCCGCCGACAGGACGGAAACACCATATATTTT. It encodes CASRRQDGNTIYF. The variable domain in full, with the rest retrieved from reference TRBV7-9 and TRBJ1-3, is DTGVSQNPRHKITKRGQNVTFRCDPISEHNRLYWYRQTLGQGPEFLTYFQNEAQLEKSRLLSDRFSAERPKGSFSTLEIQRTEQGDSAMYLCASRRQDGNTIYFGEGSWLTVV.

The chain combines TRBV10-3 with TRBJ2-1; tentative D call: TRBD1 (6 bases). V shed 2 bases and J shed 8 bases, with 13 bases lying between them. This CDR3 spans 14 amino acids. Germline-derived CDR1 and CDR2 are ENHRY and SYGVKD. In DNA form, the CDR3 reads TGTGCCATCAGTGAGAATTTGGGACACGATGAGCAGTTCTTC. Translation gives CAISENLGHDEQFF.

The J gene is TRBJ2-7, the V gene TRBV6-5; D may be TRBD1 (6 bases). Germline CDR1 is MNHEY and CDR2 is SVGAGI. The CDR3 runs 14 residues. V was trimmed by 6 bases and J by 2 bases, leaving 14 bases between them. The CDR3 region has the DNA TGTGCCAGCAGGACCCTGGACAGCGCCTACGAGCAGTACTTC. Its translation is CASRTLDSAYEQYF.

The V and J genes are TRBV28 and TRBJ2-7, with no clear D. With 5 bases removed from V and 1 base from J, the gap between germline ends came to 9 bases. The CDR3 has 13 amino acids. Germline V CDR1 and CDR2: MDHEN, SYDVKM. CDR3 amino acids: CASSRTGSYEQYF. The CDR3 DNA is TGTGCCAGCAGTAGGACGGGTTCCTACGAGCAGTACTTC.

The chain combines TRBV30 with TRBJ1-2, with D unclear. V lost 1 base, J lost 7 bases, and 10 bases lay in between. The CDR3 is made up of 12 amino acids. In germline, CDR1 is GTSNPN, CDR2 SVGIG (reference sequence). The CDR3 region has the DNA TGTGCCTGGAGTGGACGGAGCGGTGGCTACACCTTC. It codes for CAWSGRSGGYTF.

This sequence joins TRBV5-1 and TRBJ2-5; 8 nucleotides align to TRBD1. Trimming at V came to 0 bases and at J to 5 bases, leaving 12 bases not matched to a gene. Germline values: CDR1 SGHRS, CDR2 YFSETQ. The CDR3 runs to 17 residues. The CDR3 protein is CASSLEPPGTGQETQYF. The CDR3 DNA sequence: TGCGCCAGCAGCTTGGAGCCACCCGGGACAGGTCAGGAGACCCAGTACTTC.

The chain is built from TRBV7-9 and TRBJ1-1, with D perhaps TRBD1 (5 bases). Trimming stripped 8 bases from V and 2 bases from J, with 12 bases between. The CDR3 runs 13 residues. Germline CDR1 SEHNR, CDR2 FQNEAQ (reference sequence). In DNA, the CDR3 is TGTGCCAGCCGATCCGGACAAAACACTGAAGCTTTCTTT. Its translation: CASRSGQNTEAFF.

The chain's CDR3 is CASSKEGGGDGYTF. CDR3 nucleotides: TGTGCCAGCAGCAAGGAGGGCGGGGGAGATGGCTACACCTTC. This chain links TRBV11-2 with TRBJ1-2; D is possibly TRBD1 (5 bases). Trimming pared 5 bases from V and 6 bases from J, leaving 16 bases between. Germline V lookup: CDR1 SGHAT, CDR2 FQNNGV. The CDR3 covers 14 residues.

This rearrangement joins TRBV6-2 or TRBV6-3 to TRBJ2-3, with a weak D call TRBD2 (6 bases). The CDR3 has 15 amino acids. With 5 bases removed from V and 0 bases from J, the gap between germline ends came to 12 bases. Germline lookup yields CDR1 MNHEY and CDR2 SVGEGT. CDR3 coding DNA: TGTGCCAGCAGTACCCCGACTAGAAGCACAGATACGCAGTATTTT. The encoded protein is CASSTPTRSTDTQYF.

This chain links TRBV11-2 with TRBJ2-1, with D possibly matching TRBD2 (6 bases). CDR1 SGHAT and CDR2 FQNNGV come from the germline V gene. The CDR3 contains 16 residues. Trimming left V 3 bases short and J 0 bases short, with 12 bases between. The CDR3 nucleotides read TGTGCCAGCAGCTTCTCTTCCGGGGGCTCCTACAATGAGCAGTTCTTC. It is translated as CASSFSSGGSYNEQFF.

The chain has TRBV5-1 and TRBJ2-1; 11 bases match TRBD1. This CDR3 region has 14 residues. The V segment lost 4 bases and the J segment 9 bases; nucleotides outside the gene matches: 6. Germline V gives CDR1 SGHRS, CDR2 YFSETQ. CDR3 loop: CASSPRTGGGEQFF. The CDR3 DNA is TGCGCCAGCAGCCCCCGGACAGGGGGCGGTGAGCAGTTCTTC.

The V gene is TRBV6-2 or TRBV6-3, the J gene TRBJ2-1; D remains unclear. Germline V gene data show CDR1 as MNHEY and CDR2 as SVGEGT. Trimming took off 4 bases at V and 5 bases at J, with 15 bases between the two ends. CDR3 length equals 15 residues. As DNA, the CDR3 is TGTGCCAGCAGTTCCCGGCCAACGTATGACAATGAGCAGTTCTTC. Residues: CASSSRPTYDNEQFF.

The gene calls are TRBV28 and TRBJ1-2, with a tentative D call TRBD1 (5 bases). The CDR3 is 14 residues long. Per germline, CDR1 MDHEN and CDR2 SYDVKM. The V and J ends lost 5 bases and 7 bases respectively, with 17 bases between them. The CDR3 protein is CASSGGLGVGGYTF. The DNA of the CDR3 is TGTGCCAGCAGTGGAGGGCTGGGGGTTGGTGGCTACACCTTC.